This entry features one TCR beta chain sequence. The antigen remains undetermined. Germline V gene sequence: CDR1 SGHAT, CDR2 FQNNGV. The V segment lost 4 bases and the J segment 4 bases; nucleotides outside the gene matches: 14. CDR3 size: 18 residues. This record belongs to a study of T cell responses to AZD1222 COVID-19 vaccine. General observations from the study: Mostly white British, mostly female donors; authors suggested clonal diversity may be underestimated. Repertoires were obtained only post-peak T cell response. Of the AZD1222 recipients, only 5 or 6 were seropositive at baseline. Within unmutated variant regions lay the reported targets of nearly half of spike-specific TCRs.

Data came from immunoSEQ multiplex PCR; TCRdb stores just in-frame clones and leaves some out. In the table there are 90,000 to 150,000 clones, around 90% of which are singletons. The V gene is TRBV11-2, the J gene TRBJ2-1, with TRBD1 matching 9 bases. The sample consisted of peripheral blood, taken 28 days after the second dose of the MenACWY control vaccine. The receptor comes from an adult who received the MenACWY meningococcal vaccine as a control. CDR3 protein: CASSSRVVGTGSYNEQFF. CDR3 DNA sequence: TGTGCCAGCAGCTCCCGCGTCGTCGGGACAGGGTCATACAATGAGCAGTTCTTC. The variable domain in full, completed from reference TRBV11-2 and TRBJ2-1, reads EAGVAQSPRYKIIEKRQSVAFWCNPISGHATLYWYQQILGQGPKLLIQFQNNGVVDDSQLPKDRFSAERLKGVDSTLKIQPAKLEDSAVYLCASSSRVVGTGSYNEQFFGPGTRLTVL.